This T cell receptor beta chain was recorded in a study of technical replicates of blood from a handful of donors. From germline, CDR1 is MNHEY and CDR2 SMNVEV (reference sequence). After removal of 4 bases from V and 0 bases from J, the junction contained 10 bases not matched to a gene. This CDR3 has 17 amino acids. Produced via immunoSEQ multiplex PCR; TCRdb's table is partial and in-frame only. Among about 88,000 clones listed, about nine tenths were seen once. This chain uses TRBV27 with TRBJ1-2; 8 bases match TRBD1. The specimen sequenced was T cells isolated from PBMCs. This TCR came from a human donor in good health. The CDR3 loop is CASSSRTGQGANYGYTF. The CDR3 coding sequence is TGTGCCAGCAGTTCGAGGACAGGGCAGGGGGCTAACTATGGCTACACCTTC.